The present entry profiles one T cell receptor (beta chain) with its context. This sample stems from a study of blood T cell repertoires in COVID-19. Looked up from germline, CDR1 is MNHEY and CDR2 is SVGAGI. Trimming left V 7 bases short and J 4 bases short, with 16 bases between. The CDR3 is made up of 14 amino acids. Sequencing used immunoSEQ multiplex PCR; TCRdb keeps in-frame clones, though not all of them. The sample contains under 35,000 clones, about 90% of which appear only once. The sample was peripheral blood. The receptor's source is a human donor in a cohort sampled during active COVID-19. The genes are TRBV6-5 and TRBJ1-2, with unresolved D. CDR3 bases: TGTGCCAGCACCCGACCGGGGTTGGGCTATGGCTACACCTTC. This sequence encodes CASTRPGLGYGYTF.